The 20 T cell receptor beta chains presented below share a single source sample, sequenced in a study of spatial heterogeneity in lung cancer. TCRdb reprocessed the 5' RACE reads via MiXCR and lists one record per CDR3 protein. The sample lists some 120,000 distinct CDR3 sequences, roughly an eighth occurring once. This sample's time point: blood at routine non-recurrence follow-up after resection. Extraction of whole RNA from tumor, nontumor lung or frozen PBMC preceded unsorted sequencing. Specimen: PBMCs, collected at follow-up. These receptors all come from a male donor with early-stage non-small cell lung cancer.

This clonotype was seen ten or more times. CDR3 sequence reads: CASTPGQGRNTIYF. The DNA for the CDR3 is TGTGCCAGCACTCCCGGACAGGGAAGAAACACCATATATTTT. The V and J genes are TRBV12-3 or TRBV12-4 and TRBJ1-3, with TRBD1 matching 8 bases. The CDR3 consists of 14 residues. Trimming at V came to 7 bases and at J to 5 bases, leaving 7 bases not matched to a gene.

This clonotype appeared many times. Germline is not matched at one junction end, which may reflect a read error. This chain uses TRBV3-1 with TRBJ2-7; 7 nucleotides line up with TRBD1. The CDR3 totals 16 residues. In germline, CDR1 is LGHDT, CDR2 YNNKEL (reference sequence). In nucleotides, the CDR3 is TGTGCCAGCAGCCAAGATTGGAACAGGGGCCCTATTCTGTGGGACTTC. Translation: CASSQDWNRGPILWDF.

This clonotype was seen more than once but under ten times. The V call is TRBV29-1, the J call TRBJ2-7; D not certain. The CDR3 length is 12 residues. Germline assignment: CDR1 SQVTM and CDR2 ANQGSEA. V was shortened by 2 bases and J by 2 bases, with 7 bases between the two germline ends. The CDR3 nucleotides are TGCAGCGTTGAAATTCGGCCCTACGAGCAGTACTTC. Its protein product is CSVEIRPYEQYF.

There are a few counts of this clonotype. The gene calls are TRBV3-1 and TRBJ1-2; 8 bases are a match to TRBD1. V lost 4 bases and J lost 5; bases outside the gene matches: 18. The CDR3 has 18 residues. Germline V gene data show CDR1 as LGHDT and CDR2 as YNNKEL (reference sequence). DNA of the CDR3: TGTGCCAGCAGCCCTGACCCGTGGACAGGGTCATCGGGGTATGGCTACACCTTC. Encoded protein: CASSPDPWTGSSGYGYTF. The whole variable domain, filled in from reference TRBV3-1 and TRBJ1-2, reads DTAVSQTPKYLVTQMGNDKSIKCEQNLGHDTMYWYKQDSKKFLKIMFSYNNKELIINETVPNRFSPKSPDKAHLNLHINSLELGDSAVYFCASSPDPWTGSSGYGYTFGSGTRLTVV.

This clonotype was seen repeatedly, ten times or more. The chain links TRBV12-5 to TRBJ2-1; D is undetermined. Trimming stripped 2 bases from V and 0 bases from J, with 14 bases between. There are 17 residues in the CDR3. Germline assignment: CDR1 LGHNT and CDR2 FRNRAP. CDR3 protein: CASGLPMDRSSYNEQFF. The CDR3 region has the DNA TGTGCTAGTGGTTTGCCCATGGACCGGAGCTCCTACAATGAGCAGTTCTTC.

The chain combines TRBV2 with TRBJ1-6, with 8 nucleotides matching TRBD1. With V trimmed by 3 bases and J by 9 bases, 7 bases remained unmatched. From germline, CDR1 is SNHLY and CDR2 FYNNEI. The CDR3 totals 15 residues. The CDR3 is CASSDRGRLGSPLHF. The CDR3 DNA is TGTGCCAGCAGTGACAGGGGGCGATTAGGTTCACCCCTCCACTTT.

This clonotype has more than one count but fewer than ten. The chain recombines TRBV28 with TRBJ1-6, with 7 bases fitting TRBD1. Germline V gives CDR1 MDHEN, CDR2 SYDVKM. CDR3 size: 14 residues. After removal of 6 bases from V and 8 bases from J, the junction contained 7 bases not matched to a gene. In DNA, the CDR3 is TGTGCCAGCAGGACAGGGTCCGGGGATTCACCCCTCCACTTT. This encodes CASRTGSGDSPLHF.

This clonotype was picked up many times. V and J are TRBV18 and TRBJ1-2, with D unclear. The CDR3 has 13 residues. CDR1 and CDR2 (germline): KGHSH, LQKENI. V lost 1 base and J lost 2, with 5 bases in between. The chain's CDR3 is CASSPQANYGYTF. CDR3 nucleotide sequence: TGTGCCAGCTCACCACAGGCGAACTATGGCTACACCTTC.

The chain has TRBV3-1 and TRBJ1-3, with D hard to call. CDR1 LGHDT and CDR2 YNNKEL come from the germline V gene (reference sequence). V was shortened by 0 bases and J by 0 bases, with 6 bases between the two germline ends. The CDR3 is 15 residues long. CDR3 protein: CASSQEGHSGNTIYF. CDR3 DNA sequence: TGTGCCAGCAGCCAAGAAGGTCACTCTGGAAACACCATATATTTT. The full variable domain, completed using reference TRBV3-1 and TRBJ1-3, is DTAVSQTPKYLVTQMGNDKSIKCEQNLGHDTMYWYKQDSKKFLKIMFSYNNKELIINETVPNRFSPKSPDKAHLNLHINSLELGDSAVYFCASSQEGHSGNTIYFGEGSWLTVV.

This clonotype was picked up many times. The chain couples TRBV7-9 to TRBJ2-5; D is perhaps TRBD1 (6 bases). V lost 4 bases and J 5 bases, leaving 8 bases between the germline ends. There are 12 residues in the CDR3. Germline assignment: CDR1 SEHNR and CDR2 FQNEAQ (reference sequence). The CDR3 here is CASSWGRETQYF. CDR3 sequence (DNA): TGTGCCAGCAGCTGGGGGCGCGAGACCCAGTACTTC.

The chain combines TRBV3-1 with TRBJ2-6; tentative D call: TRBD2 (5 bases). The germline CDR1 and CDR2 sequences are LGHDT and YNNKEL (reference sequence). The germline V and J ends were trimmed by 7 bases and 0 bases, with 7 bases remaining between them. The CDR3 contains 14 residues. The CDR3 region is CASMAGSGANVLTF. The CDR3 nucleotides are TGTGCCAGCATGGCGGGCTCTGGGGCCAACGTCCTGACTTTC.

This clonotype was seen many times. The chain links TRBV20-1 to TRBJ1-5, with 8 positions matching TRBD1. Germline CDR1 reads DFQATT; CDR2 reads SNEGSKA (reference sequence). Losses at the gene ends were 3 bases for V and 2 bases for J; bases not matched to a gene: 9. This CDR3 is built from 16 residues. The CDR3 DNA reads as TGCAGTGCTAGCGGACAGGGTACTTTGGGCAATCAGCCCCAGCATTTT. It codes for CSASGQGTLGNQPQHF.

This clonotype was counted many times. The chain employs TRBV28 and TRBJ2-5, with D uncertain. CDR1 is MDHEN and CDR2 is SYDVKM in the germline V gene. V gave up 4 bases and J gave up 5 bases, with 17 bases separating them. CDR3 length: 15 residues. CDR3 in amino acids: CASSSAKESRETQYF. CDR3 DNA sequence: TGTGCCAGCAGTTCAGCTAAGGAGTCCAGGGAGACCCAGTACTTC.

The rearrangement links TRBV18 to TRBJ2-7, with D possibly called TRBD1 or TRBD2 (6 bases each). Trimming cost V 8 bases and J 6 bases, with 23 bases left between them. The CDR3 length is 15 residues. Germline assignment: CDR1 KGHSH and CDR2 LQKENI. In nucleotides, the CDR3 is TGTGCCAGCACCCAGCTGGGGGGCGGCCTGCTCGAGCAGTACTTC. This codes for CASTQLGGGLLEQYF. The variable domain in full, completed from reference TRBV18 and TRBJ2-7, reads NAGVMQNPRHLVRRRGQEARLRCSPMKGHSHVYWYRQLPEEGLKFMVYLQKENIIDESGMPKERFSAEFPKEGPSILRIQQVVRGDSAAYFCASTQLGGGLLEQYFGPGTRLTVT.

This CDR3 is CASSGRDYFTGELFF. CDR3 bases: TGTGCCAGCAGCGGCCGGGACTACTTCACCGGGGAGCTGTTTTTT. This rearrangement joins TRBV7-2 to TRBJ2-2, with 7 nucleotides matching TRBD2. The CDR3 has 15 residues. The V and J ends lost 5 bases and 4 bases, in that order; junction bases with no gene match: 7. Germline values: CDR1 SGHTA, CDR2 FQGNSA.

The sample holds a few counts of this clonotype. This chain links TRBV4-1 with TRBJ2-2; D gene uncertain. The V end lost 4 bases, the J end lost 1 base, and 10 bases lay between the germline ends. Germline-derived CDR1 and CDR2 are MGHRA and YSYEKL. There are 15 residues in the CDR3. The CDR3 region is CASSRQQWNTGELFF. The CDR3 coding sequence is TGCGCCAGCAGCCGCCAACAGTGGAACACCGGGGAGCTGTTTTTT.

The gene calls are TRBV7-9 and TRBJ1-5; no clear D gene. This CDR3 has 15 amino acids. In germline, CDR1 is SEHNR, CDR2 FQNEAQ (reference sequence). Between the trimmed V and J ends, which lost 5 bases and 7 bases, there was a span of 18 bases. The CDR3 DNA reads TGTGCCAGCAGCATGGGCCTTTCGGGTGCCCAGCCCCAGCATTTT. The encoded protein is CASSMGLSGAQPQHF.

At least ten counts were recorded for this clonotype. The chain joins TRBV3-1 to TRBJ2-5, with D perhaps assigned TRBD1 or TRBD2 (6 bases each). CDR1 and CDR2 from the germline V gene are LGHDT and YNNKEL (reference sequence). The CDR3 covers 18 residues. Deletions cut 3 bases from V and 5 bases from J, with 25 bases between. The chain's CDR3 is CASSHRRMGGSMRETQYF. The DNA for the CDR3 is TGTGCCAGCAGCCATCGGCGGATGGGGGGCTCTATGCGGGAGACCCAGTACTTC.

J is TRBJ2-2 and V is TRBV7-2; weak D call: TRBD2 (5 bases). This CDR3 spans 16 amino acids. Germline V gives CDR1 SGHTA, CDR2 FQGNSA. The germline V and J ends were trimmed by 1 base and 7 bases, with 16 bases remaining between them. The CDR3 region is CASSLGLGRAHGELFF. CDR3 sequence (DNA): TGTGCCAGCAGCTTAGGGTTAGGGCGGGCGCACGGGGAGCTGTTTTTT.

Ten or more counts support this clonotype. This chain connects TRBV15 to TRBJ2-3; unclear D gene. Germline V CDR1 and CDR2: LNHNV, YYDKDF (reference sequence). The CDR3 is 12 residues long. The V and J ends lost 1 base and 4 bases respectively, with 3 bases between them. DNA for the CDR3: TGTGCCACCAGCAGAGTGGCAGATACGCAGTATTTT. It encodes CATSRVADTQYF.